This T cell receptor beta chain came from a study of T cells expressing NK-cell markers. Notes on the study in general: Where four donors were concerned, these clonotypes also led the CD3+CD56-NKG2C+ fraction. The share of CD8+ T cells held by dominant NKG2C+ clonotypes was about 1.0-7.5% in several donors. No clear determination of HCMV specificity was made for expanded NKG2C+ T cell clones.

In the case of this clonotype: What it binds is not known.

This CDR3 has 14 amino acids. Germline CDR1 is MNHEY and CDR2 is SMNVEV (reference sequence). With the 5' RACE reads reprocessed, TCRdb shows one record per CDR3 protein and no DNA. The sample has about 260,000 distinct CDR3 sequences. This clonotype was obtained from a man between 18 and 29 years old in good health. The rearrangement links TRBV27 to TRBJ2-1; TCRdb reports TRBD1, a call that lacks DNA to check it against. The sequencing input was blood T cells: a sorted CD56 or NKG2C T cell subset, CD4+ or CD8+ T cells, or bulk PBMC T cells (not recorded which). CDR3 protein: CASSFGTGGVEQFF.